A single sample gave rise to the 29 T cell receptor beta chains below, sequenced in a study of T-cell memory formation after mild COVID-19 (dated by TCRdb to the early 2020s). The library was generated by 5' RACE. TCRdb lists the instrument as Illumina NovaSeq 6000. Using fastp trimming at Q25 and MiXCR clonotype assembly, TCRdb reanalyzed the public sequencing data and kept in-frame beta chains. Each entry merges the rows of one CDR3 protein and shows their most common DNA and genes. The sample profile shows about 410,000 distinct CDR3 sequences; about 22% of them were found once. Around 13% of the sample is in the top ten clones. Sample: PBMCs or a T cell subset sorted from them (not recorded which). The source is an adult woman who had mild COVID-19 (a few samples of this study predate the infection). The sample titles of this study are shuffled in the database, so cell type and time point are left out; the donor was told from shared clones.

The DNA of the CDR3 is TGTGCCAGCAGCTTCCACGCGGGAGGGCTGGAGGGCGGGGAGCTGTTTTTT. Protein: CASSFHAGGLEGGELFF. The chain uses TRBV7-6 and TRBJ2-2; 9 bases are shared with TRBD2. Germline-derived CDR1 and CDR2 are SGHVS and FNYEAQ. CDR3 size: 17 residues. V gave up 3 bases and J gave up 7 bases; unmatched junction bases: 12. The whole variable domain, remainder taken from reference TRBV7-6 and TRBJ2-2, is GAGVSQSPRYKVTKRGQDVALRCDPISGHVSLYWYRQALGQGPEFLTYFNYEAQQDKSGLPNDRFSAERPEGSISTLTIQRTEQRDSAMYRCASSFHAGGLEGGELFFGEGSRLTVL.

The table lists this clonotype with many counts. The J gene is TRBJ2-3, the V gene TRBV7-2, with 10 positions matching TRBD2. This CDR3 is built from 18 residues. The germline V gene encodes CDR1 SGHTA and CDR2 FQGNSA. V gave up 5 bases and J gave up 0 bases; unmatched junction bases: 11. CDR3 sequence (DNA): TGTGCCAGCAGCCTGGCGGCTAGCGGGGGACTCAGCACAGATACGCAGTATTTT. Its translation is CASSLAASGGLSTDTQYF.

The CDR3 loop reads CASKNLHEQYF. For the CDR3, the DNA is TGTGCCAGCAAGAACTTACACGAGCAGTACTTC. The chain couples TRBV2 to TRBJ2-7; D remains unclear. This CDR3 comprises 11 residues. With 7 bases removed from V and 5 bases from J, the gap between germline ends came to 9 bases. Germline V lookup: CDR1 SNHLY, CDR2 FYNNEI.

This clonotype was picked up a small number of times. The chain joins TRBV20-1 to TRBJ1-5; D may be TRBD1 (6 bases). V was clipped by 6 bases and J by 7 bases, with 16 bases between them. The CDR3 extends over 13 amino acids. In germline, CDR1 is DFQATT, CDR2 SNEGSKA (reference sequence). CDR3 loop: CSAPDGGRQPQHF. As DNA, the CDR3 is TGCAGTGCGCCGGACGGGGGCAGACAGCCCCAGCATTTT.

This clonotype was observed a handful of times. V gene TRBV4-1 combines with J gene TRBJ2-5; D uncertain. CDR1 MGHRA and CDR2 YSYEKL come from the germline V gene. The V end lost 7 bases, the J end lost 4 bases, and 19 bases lay between the germline ends. The CDR3 spans 15 residues. The CDR3 loop is CASTNIRSGGETQYF. The CDR3, as DNA: TGCGCCAGCACCAACATCCGGTCCGGCGGAGAGACCCAGTACTTC.

In this sample, this clonotype turned up a few times. This chain links TRBV3-1 with TRBJ1-1, with TRBD1 identical over 10 bases. The CDR3 runs to 16 residues. V shed 4 bases, J shed 4 bases, and the junction held 9 bases outside the gene matches. CDR1 is LGHDT and CDR2 is YNNKEL in the germline V gene (reference sequence). CDR3 sequence: CASSRGTGEVGTEAFF. CDR3 nucleotides: TGTGCCAGCAGCCGCGGGACAGGGGAAGTCGGCACTGAAGCTTTCTTT.

This clonotype was detected only a few times. The chain joins TRBV4-3 to TRBJ2-7, with a tentative D call TRBD1 (6 bases). The CDR3 sequence is 16 residues long. Trimming stripped 2 bases from V and 2 bases from J, with 16 bases between. CDR1 is LGHNA, CDR2 YSLEER, per germline. CDR3 loop: CASSQKPRDTAYEQYF. The CDR3 DNA follows: TGCGCCAGCAGCCAAAAACCTCGGGACACCGCCTACGAGCAGTACTTC.

This clonotype was seen a few times. J is TRBJ1-1 and V is TRBV9, with a possible D match to TRBD1 (5 bases). Looked up from germline, CDR1 is SGDLS and CDR2 is YYNGEE. V lost 4 bases and J 6 bases, leaving 10 bases between the germline ends. CDR3 length: 12 residues. CDR3 DNA: TGTGCCAGCAGCTCTGACAGTGCTGAAGCTTTCTTT. This encodes CASSSDSAEAFF.

This clonotype was picked up a small number of times. V and J are TRBV7-9 and TRBJ1-2; no firm D call. Germline V CDR1 and CDR2: SEHNR, FQNEAQ (reference sequence). The CDR3 spans 14 residues. V was cut by 5 bases and J by 4 bases, with 14 bases left in between. This chain's CDR3 is CASSPPGPGYGYTF. The CDR3 bases are TGTGCCAGCAGCCCCCCAGGTCCTGGCTATGGCTACACCTTC.

The V gene is TRBV20-1, the J gene TRBJ2-2; tentative D call: TRBD2 (6 bases). V lost 6 bases, J lost 3 bases, and 17 bases lay in between. CDR1 is DFQATT and CDR2 is SNEGSKA in the germline V gene (reference sequence). The CDR3 is 15 amino acids. CDR3 bases: TGCAGTGCACAGGAGGCAGGACTACACACCGGGGAGCTGTTTTTT. Translating it yields CSAQEAGLHTGELFF.

A few counts support this clonotype. The chain combines TRBV28 with TRBJ1-1; D remains unclear. The germline V and J ends were trimmed by 7 bases and 6 bases, with 12 bases remaining between them. The germline V gene encodes CDR1 MDHEN and CDR2 SYDVKM. This CDR3 has 12 residues. The CDR3 bases are TGTGCCAGCACGAAAGAAGTCGCTGAAGCTTTCTTT. This sequence encodes CASTKEVAEAFF.

This chain links TRBV7-2 with TRBJ2-5; 8 bases match TRBD1. J was trimmed by 5 bases and V by 5 bases; bases with no gene match: 10. Germline CDR1 SGHTA, CDR2 FQGNSA. The CDR3 extends over 15 amino acids. This CDR3 is CASSPRTGRLETQYF. The CDR3 DNA reads as TGTGCCAGCAGCCCCCGGACAGGGAGACTGGAGACCCAGTACTTC.

This clonotype was counted many times. The rearrangement uses TRBV5-5 and TRBJ2-7; 8 nucleotides match TRBD1. This CDR3 has 13 residues. Germline loops: CDR1 SGHKS, CDR2 YYEKEE (reference sequence). V lost 2 bases, J lost 2 bases, and 0 bases stayed unmatched. The CDR3 loop is CASSLQGAYEQYF. The CDR3 DNA is TGTGCCAGCAGCTTACAGGGGGCCTACGAGCAGTACTTC. Full variable domain (rest looked up from reference TRBV5-5 and TRBJ2-7): DAGVTQSPTHLIKTRGQQVTLRCSPISGHKSVSWYQQVLGQGPQFIFQYYEKEERGRGNFPDRFSARQFPNYSSELNVNALLLGDSALYLCASSLQGAYEQYFGPGTRLTVT.

This clonotype was seen many times. The rearrangement joins TRBV12-3 or TRBV12-4 to TRBJ2-7; weak D call: TRBD2 (6 bases). The CDR3 extends over 16 amino acids. Trimming took off 5 bases at V and 6 bases at J, with 23 bases between the two ends. The CDR3: CASSPETGTPGGEQYF. The CDR3 coding sequence is TGTGCCAGCAGTCCAGAGACCGGGACTCCCGGGGGCGAGCAGTACTTC.

This clonotype was seen only a few times. The chain carries TRBV12-3 or TRBV12-4 and TRBJ2-1; 16 nucleotides agree with TRBD2. After removal of 7 bases from V and 6 bases from J, the junction contained 6 bases not matched to a gene. This CDR3 has 16 residues. The CDR3 DNA sequence: TGTGCCAGCACCCCGGGACTAGCGGGGGGGTCCAATGAGCAGTTCTTC. Amino acid sequence: CASTPGLAGGSNEQFF.

This clonotype is a singleton in its sample. The V call is TRBV7-6, the J call TRBJ2-1, with D perhaps matching TRBD1 (6 bases). Germline values: CDR1 SGHVS, CDR2 FNYEAQ. The CDR3 has 13 residues. Trimming pared 2 bases from V and 8 bases from J, leaving 10 bases between. As DNA, the CDR3 is TGTGCCAGCAGCTTATTACAGGGCGATGAGCAGTTCTTC. Translating it yields CASSLLQGDEQFF.

The rearrangement links TRBV12-3 or TRBV12-4 to TRBJ2-3; 8 bases fit TRBD2. CDR3 length: 16 amino acids. The junction had 9 bases not matched to a gene; V was cut back by 5 bases and J by 2 bases. The chain's CDR3 is CASSPQPGGLTDTQYF. In nucleotides, the CDR3 is TGTGCCAGCAGTCCGCAACCGGGGGGGCTCACAGATACGCAGTATTTT.

The chain couples TRBV18 to TRBJ1-5, with 9 nucleotides matching TRBD1. The germline CDR1 and CDR2 sequences are KGHSH and LQKENI. This CDR3 region has 15 residues. V lost 3 bases to trimming and J lost 4 bases; unmatched junction nucleotides: 4. In nucleotides, the CDR3 is TGTGCCAGCTCACCTCGGACAGGGGAAAATCAGCCCCAGCATTTT. Translating gives CASSPRTGENQPQHF.

The genes are TRBV11-2 and TRBJ2-7, with 8 bases identical to TRBD1. V shed 5 bases, J shed 1 base, and the junction held 7 bases outside the gene matches. CDR3 length: 15 amino acids. Germline CDR1 and CDR2: SGHAT and FQNNGV. CDR3 DNA sequence: TGTGCCAGCAGCACCTTGCGGGACAGGTCCTACGAGCAGTACTTC. Translating it yields CASSTLRDRSYEQYF.

This clonotype was seen more than once but under ten times. V and J are TRBV30 and TRBJ2-7; 9 bases line up with TRBD1. The CDR3 length is 13 residues. J gave up 6 bases and V 2 bases, and 5 bases lay outside the gene matches. Germline-derived CDR1 and CDR2 are GTSNPN and SVGIG (reference sequence). CDR3 region: CAWSTGQGGEQYF. As DNA, the CDR3 is TGTGCCTGGAGTACGGGACAGGGAGGCGAGCAGTACTTC.

The chain has TRBV7-9 and TRBJ2-7; D gene uncertain. The CDR3 runs to 14 residues. CDR1 is SEHNR and CDR2 is FQNEAQ in the germline V gene (reference sequence). Trimming left V 1 base short and J 6 bases short, with 13 bases between. CDR3 residues: CASSLGQAFGEQYF. In DNA, the CDR3 is TGTGCCAGCAGCTTAGGGCAGGCGTTCGGCGAGCAGTACTTC.

The chain links TRBV15 to TRBJ2-3; 7 nucleotides line up with TRBD2. Germline CDR1 LNHNV, CDR2 YYDKDF (reference sequence). V trimming: 9 bases; J trimming: 1 base; junction bases outside the gene matches: 7. The length of the CDR3 is 14 residues. CDR3 coding DNA: TGTGCCACTCAACCGGGACTACGCACAGATACGCAGTATTTT. This codes for CATQPGLRTDTQYF.

This clonotype has more than one count but fewer than ten. The chain employs TRBV12-3 or TRBV12-4 and TRBJ1-5; 7 bases are shared with TRBD1. The length of the CDR3 is 15 residues. The trim removed 8 bases at V and 0 bases at J, leaving 7 bases unmatched. CDR3 sequence (DNA): TGTGCCAGCGGCCCCGGGACAGTTAGCAATCAGCCCCAGCATTTT. This translates into CASGPGTVSNQPQHF.

V is TRBV12-3 or TRBV12-4 and J is TRBJ2-1, with 9 bases lining up with TRBD2. The CDR3 length is 14 residues. Germline trimming cut 4 bases from V and 11 bases from J; bases unmatched to any gene: 9. The CDR3 here is CASSWVGSGRQQFF. CDR3 DNA: TGTGCCAGCAGTTGGGTGGGGAGCGGGAGGCAGCAGTTCTTC.

This chain links TRBV18 with TRBJ2-2; no clear D. Germline V gene data show CDR1 as KGHSH and CDR2 as LQKENI. CDR3 size: 16 residues. The ends were cut back, 2 bases at V and 5 bases at J, with 15 bases in the middle. CDR3 in DNA: TGTGCCAGCTCACCATATACTCTCGGACCAACCGGGGAGCTGTTTTTT. Amino acid sequence: CASSPYTLGPTGELFF.

The rearrangement links TRBV24-1 to TRBJ2-7; D not certain. Germline CDR1 KGHDR, CDR2 SFDVKD. The CDR3 has 11 residues. V lost 4 bases, J lost 6 bases, and 6 bases lay in between. Here the CDR3 DNA reads TGTGCCACCAGTGACGGTCGCGAGCAGTACTTC. Its protein product is CATSDGREQYF.

V is TRBV20-1 and J is TRBJ2-1; TRBD2 aligns across 10 bases. Per the germline V gene, CDR1 is DFQATT and CDR2 is SNEGSKA (reference sequence). The J segment lost 4 bases and the V segment lost 5 bases, leaving 8 bases of the junction unmatched. The CDR3 totals 15 residues. CDR3 coding DNA: TGCAGTGCTGGACGAGCGGGAGGGCCGTACAATGAGCAGTTCTTC. It encodes CSAGRAGGPYNEQFF.

The chain is built from TRBV6-5 and TRBJ1-2, with D perhaps matching TRBD1 (6 bases). Germline loops: CDR1 MNHEY, CDR2 SVGAGI. The CDR3 loop spans 15 amino acids. V was pared by 5 bases and J by 7 bases, with 20 bases between. CDR3 DNA sequence: TGTGCCAGCAGTACGAGGGGGGGCGCGAGTCGTGGCTACACCTTC. It specifies CASSTRGGASRGYTF.

This chain uses TRBV20-1 with TRBJ1-4; a weak D match, TRBD1 (6 bases). Germline V gives CDR1 DFQATT, CDR2 SNEGSKA (reference sequence). CDR3 size: 15 residues. Trimming left V 5 bases short and J 3 bases short, with 16 bases between. CDR3 bases: TGCAGTGCTCGGGGGGGGCAAGGGGCTAATGAAAAACTGTTTTTT. This sequence encodes CSARGGQGANEKLFF.